The TCR beta chain described here comes from a study of CD8 T cells in ankylosing spondylitis. Details on this clonotype: Its matching antigen is unknown. No conserved phenylalanine or tryptophan is present at the end of the CDR3, so a read error is the likely explanation.

CDR1 and CDR2 from the germline V gene are MNHNS and SASEGT. The CDR3 is made up of 13 amino acids. V gave up 7 bases and J gave up 4 bases, with 13 bases separating them. Study conclusions and caveats: Matched ankylosing spondylitis synovial fluid reportedly showed significant enrichment of disease-linked clones.

MiXCR, applied by TCRdb to the 5' RACE reads, yields one record per CDR3 protein. This sample yields 300,000 to 350,000 distinct CDR3 sequences, of which 9.5% to 13% are seen a single time; 8% to 9.5% belongs to the top ten. The rearrangement uses TRBV6-1 and TRBJ1-2; D is unresolved. The sample taken for sequencing was blood, either unsorted or a sorted T cell fraction (not recorded which). This TCR was sampled from a female donor with ankylosing spondylitis or in good health (not recorded which). The CDR3: CASTELQSYGYTL. The CDR3 nucleotides read TGTGCCAGCACCGAACTACAGAGCTATGGCTACACCTTA.